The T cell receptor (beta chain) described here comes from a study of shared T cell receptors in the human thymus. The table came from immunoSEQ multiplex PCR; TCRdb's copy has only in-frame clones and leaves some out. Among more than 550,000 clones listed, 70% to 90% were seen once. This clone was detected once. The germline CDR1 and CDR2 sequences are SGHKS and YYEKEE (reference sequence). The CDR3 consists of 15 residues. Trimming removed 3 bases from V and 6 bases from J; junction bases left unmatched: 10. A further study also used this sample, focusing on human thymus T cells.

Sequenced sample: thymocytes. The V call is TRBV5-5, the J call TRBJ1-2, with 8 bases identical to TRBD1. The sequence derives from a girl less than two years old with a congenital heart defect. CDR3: CASSSRAPTGDGYTF. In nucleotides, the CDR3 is TGTGCCAGCAGCTCCCGAGCGCCGACAGGGGATGGCTACACCTTC.